Following are 19 T cell receptor beta chains from one sample sequenced in a study of blood T cell repertoires in COVID-19. Data came from immunoSEQ multiplex PCR; TCRdb stores just in-frame clones and leaves some out. The data show around 150,000 clones, 75% to 90% seen once. Sequencing was carried out using peripheral blood. Source of these receptors: a man aged 70-80 years with acute or convalescent COVID-19.

The rearrangement uses TRBV5-4 and TRBJ1-2, with 8 bases that match TRBD1. The trim removed 0 bases at V and 7 bases at J, leaving 2 bases unmatched. Germline CDR1 and CDR2: SGHNT and YYREEE (reference sequence). The CDR3 sequence is 13 residues long. This chain's CDR3 is CASSLGTGGGYTF. CDR3 in DNA: TGTGCCAGCAGCTTGGGTACAGGGGGTGGCTACACCTTC.

The chain is built from TRBV9 and TRBJ1-1, with a tentative D call TRBD1 (6 bases). Looked up from germline, CDR1 is SGDLS and CDR2 is YYNGEE. Trimming removed 4 bases from V and 0 bases from J, with 13 bases in between. This CDR3 region has 15 residues. DNA of the CDR3: TGTGCCAGCAGCCCCCGGACAGTTTTGAACACTGAAGCTTTCTTT. This codes for CASSPRTVLNTEAFF.

The rearrangement joins TRBV19 to TRBJ1-4; D gene ambiguous. CDR3 size: 15 residues. Germline CDR1 and CDR2: LNHDA and SQIVND (reference sequence). Trimming took off 3 bases at V and 5 bases at J, with 13 bases between the two ends. As DNA, the CDR3 is TGTGCCAGTAGTATCCCCACGGAGAAGAATGAAAAACTGTTTTTT. This translates into CASSIPTEKNEKLFF.

The chain is built from TRBV28 and TRBJ2-3, with 8 bases matching TRBD2. This CDR3 comprises 14 residues. Trimming removed 8 bases from V and 0 bases from J; junction bases left unmatched: 4. Germline loops: CDR1 MDHEN, CDR2 SYDVKM. CDR3 nucleotide sequence: TGTGCCAGCCGAGCTAGCGGGAGCACAGATACGCAGTATTTT. Protein product: CASRASGSTDTQYF.

The chain is built from TRBV28 and TRBJ1-2; 7 bases match TRBD1. V shed 2 bases, J shed 3 bases, and the junction held 3 bases outside the gene matches. This CDR3 has 14 amino acids. Germline CDR1 is MDHEN and CDR2 is SYDVKM. CDR3 in DNA: TGTGCCAGCAGTTTACGACAGGGAGACTATGGCTACACCTTC. This encodes CASSLRQGDYGYTF.

The chain has TRBV23-1 and TRBJ2-3, with D perhaps TRBD2 (7 bases). TRBV23-1 is given ORF status, its function remaining uncertain. CDR3 length: 16 residues. V lost 8 bases, J lost 2 bases, and 20 bases lay in between. The CDR3 region has the DNA TGCGCCAGCCCGGCGATCGCGGGGGCCCACACAGATACGCAGTATTTT. It yields the protein CASPAIAGAHTDTQYF.

The chain combines TRBV10-1 with TRBJ2-2, with D possibly being TRBD2 (5 bases). Germline V gene sequence: CDR1 WNHNN, CDR2 SYGVQD (reference sequence). The CDR3 covers 14 residues. V lost 5 bases to trimming and J lost 7 bases, with 14 bases between them. CDR3 in amino acids: CASSSGGSGGELFF. The CDR3 nucleotides read TGCGCCAGCAGTAGCGGTGGGTCAGGCGGGGAGCTGTTTTTT.

This clone was detected once. The rearrangement joins TRBV6-1 to TRBJ1-3; D uncertain. The V gene's germline CDR1 is MNHNS and CDR2 SASEGT. The CDR3 runs to 15 residues. V gave up 0 bases and J gave up 0 bases, with 6 bases separating them. Here the CDR3 DNA reads TGTGCCAGCAGTGAAGCTACACCCTCTGGAAACACCATATATTTT. This translates into CASSEATPSGNTIYF.

The V gene is TRBV2, the J gene TRBJ2-7; 9 positions match TRBD1. Germline V gene data show CDR1 as SNHLY and CDR2 as FYNNEI. The V segment lost 6 bases and the J segment 5 bases; nucleotides outside the gene matches: 8. The CDR3 has 14 amino acids. CDR3 amino acids: CASRPGQGVHEQYF. For the CDR3, the DNA is TGTGCCAGCAGACCGGGACAGGGAGTCCACGAGCAGTACTTC. Together with reference TRBV2 and TRBJ2-7, the CDR3 gives the full variable domain: EPEVTQTPSHQVTQMGQEVILRCVPISNHLYFYWYRQILGQKVEFLVSFYNNEISEKSEIFDDQFSVERPDGSNFTLKIRSTKLEDSAMYFCASRPGQGVHEQYFGPGTRLTVT.

V and J are TRBV7-6 and TRBJ2-7; TRBD1 aligns across 10 bases. This CDR3 has 14 amino acids. Per the germline V gene, CDR1 is SGHVS and CDR2 is FNYEAQ. Germline trimming cut 5 bases from V and 5 bases from J; bases unmatched to any gene: 6. The CDR3 here is CASSAGTGDHEQYF. In DNA form, the CDR3 reads TGTGCCAGCAGCGCCGGGACAGGGGACCACGAGCAGTACTTC.

The J gene is TRBJ2-7, the V gene TRBV5-1; 9 nucleotides match TRBD1. From germline, CDR1 is SGHRS and CDR2 YFSETQ. The CDR3 has 15 residues. Trimming removed 4 bases from V and 6 bases from J; junction bases left unmatched: 11. The CDR3 region has the DNA TGCGCCAGCAGCCCTGGTCCGGGACAGGGTCGCGAGCAGTACTTC. Amino acid sequence: CASSPGPGQGREQYF.

This clone was counted once. This chain joins TRBV28 and TRBJ2-7; D call uncertain. CDR1 is MDHEN and CDR2 is SYDVKM in the germline V gene. The CDR3 has 13 residues. Trimming stripped 5 bases from V and 2 bases from J, with 10 bases between. This CDR3 is CASSPQATYEQYF. CDR3 nucleotides: TGTGCCAGCAGTCCTCAGGCTACCTACGAGCAGTACTTC.

The gene calls are TRBV5-6 and TRBJ2-3; 7 positions agree with TRBD2. V dropped 4 bases and J dropped 2; count of bases not matched to a gene: 4. This CDR3 is built from 14 residues. CDR1 and CDR2 (germline): SGHDT, YYEEEE. The chain's CDR3 is CASSPGGPTDTQYF. The DNA for the CDR3 is TGTGCCAGCAGCCCGGGGGGTCCCACAGATACGCAGTATTTT.

The rearrangement uses TRBV2 and TRBJ2-7, with D perhaps TRBD1 (6 bases). CDR1 is SNHLY, CDR2 FYNNEI, per germline. V lost 1 base to trimming and J lost 4 bases, with 11 bases between them. The CDR3 has 14 residues. The CDR3 bases are TGTGCCAGCAGTGAAGGTCAGGGGAATTACGAGCAGTACTTC. Encoded protein: CASSEGQGNYEQYF.

The rearrangement uses TRBV12-3 or TRBV12-4 and TRBJ1-2; D is unresolved. The CDR3 is made up of 13 amino acids. Trimming took off 5 bases at V and 2 bases at J, with 9 bases between the two ends. The CDR3 DNA sequence: TGTGCCAGCAGTGCGAACGGGAACTATGGCTACACCTTC. This translates into CASSANGNYGYTF.

This clone is a singleton in its sample. The J gene is TRBJ1-2, the V gene TRBV21-1; whether TRBD1, the table's D call, matches the DNA was not checked. TRBV21-1 is annotated as a pseudogene. The CDR3 extends over 15 amino acids. CDR3 nucleotides: TGTGCCAGCAGCAGCAGGGGTCCAGGACTCTATGGCTACACCTTC. Its protein is CASSSRGPGLYGYTF.

The CDR3 region is CASSPRQGLGIGAFF. CDR3 nucleotides: TGTGCCAGCAGTCCCAGACAGGGTCTGGGGATTGGGGCTTTCTTT. The V and J genes are TRBV6-5 and TRBJ1-1; TRBD1 agrees at 7 bases. Per germline, CDR1 MNHEY and CDR2 SVGAGI. With 5 bases clipped from V and 11 bases from J, the junction kept 17 bases outside the gene matches. The CDR3 is 15 residues long.

The rearrangement uses TRBV18 and TRBJ2-7, with 7 bases matching TRBD1. The germline gives CDR1 KGHSH, CDR2 LQKENI. The CDR3 is 15 residues long. Losses at the gene ends were 3 bases for V and 6 bases for J; bases not matched to a gene: 11. The CDR3 here is CASSPGTRQGLEQYF. The CDR3 DNA reads TGTGCCAGCTCACCGGGGACACGACAGGGCCTCGAGCAGTACTTC.

The chain joins TRBV6-2 or TRBV6-3 to TRBJ2-3; 11 bases are a match to TRBD1. Trimming took 7 bases from V and 5 from J; bases not matched to a gene: 11. Germline CDR1 MNHEY, CDR2 SVGEGT. The CDR3 covers 16 residues. CDR3 residues: CASNPLDRGPGDTQYF. The DNA of the CDR3 is TGTGCCAGCAACCCCCTGGACAGGGGGCCTGGAGATACGCAGTATTTT.